The 5 T cell receptor beta chains below were found in one sample sequenced in a study of T cells in Graves' hyperthyroidism and ophthalmopathy. RNA transcripts provided the source from which TCR beta CDR3 regions were amplified. The HTBI primer set drove a first-round RT-PCR of the TCR CDR3. Using its own MiXCR run on the multiplex PCR reads, TCRdb lists one record per CDR3 protein. The sample lists about 360,000 distinct CDR3 sequences, about 13% seen once, with roughly 20% in the top ten. Material for sequencing was blood. The source is a man aged 25-45 years with Graves' hyperthyroidism that later progressed to Graves' ophthalmopathy.

This clonotype has a handful of counts. This rearrangement joins TRBV14 to TRBJ2-3; 9 nucleotides line up with TRBD2. J lost 0 bases, V lost 5 bases, and 9 bases had no gene match. The CDR3 extends over 17 amino acids. The germline CDR1 and CDR2 sequences are SGHDN and FVKESK. CDR3 sequence reads: CASSALGLAGSTDTQYF. CDR3 coding DNA: TGTGCCAGCAGCGCATTGGGGCTAGCGGGGAGCACAGATACGCAGTATTTT.

The sample holds many counts of this clonotype. The rearrangement joins TRBV12-3 or TRBV12-4 to TRBJ1-1; no definite D call. V dropped 4 bases and J dropped 0 bases, with 12 bases sitting between them. There are 15 residues in the CDR3. CDR3 sequence: CASSSGGTLNTEAFF. The CDR3 DNA reads as TGTGCCAGCAGTTCGGGTGGCACCTTGAACACTGAAGCTTTCTTT.

This clonotype was picked up many times. This sequence joins TRBV28 and TRBJ1-2, with D hard to call. CDR1 and CDR2 from the germline V gene are MDHEN and SYDVKM. With 2 bases removed from V and 1 base from J, the gap between germline ends came to 17 bases. This CDR3 contains 17 residues. The CDR3 DNA sequence: TGTGCCAGCAGTTTACGAGACCACGGCCCTATTAACTATGGCTACACCTTC. Translated, it gives CASSLRDHGPINYGYTF.

The rearrangement links TRBV5-4 to TRBJ2-1; TRBD1 matches at 9 bases. This CDR3 has 13 residues. CDR1 SGHNT and CDR2 YYREEE come from the germline V gene (reference sequence). With V trimmed by 4 bases and J by 9 bases, 5 bases remained unmatched. CDR3 sequence (DNA): TGTGCCAGCAGCCCAGACAGGGGGTCTGAGCAGTTCTTC. It encodes CASSPDRGSEQFF.

This clonotype was counted only a few times. J is TRBJ2-7 and V is TRBV5-1; weak D call: TRBD1 (6 bases). This CDR3 region has 14 residues. CDR1 and CDR2 from the germline V gene are SGHRS and YFSETQ. Trimming left V 4 bases short and J 3 bases short, with 14 bases between. CDR3: CASSAGTFGYEQYF. DNA of the CDR3: TGCGCCAGCAGCGCCGGGACATTCGGCTACGAGCAGTACTTC.